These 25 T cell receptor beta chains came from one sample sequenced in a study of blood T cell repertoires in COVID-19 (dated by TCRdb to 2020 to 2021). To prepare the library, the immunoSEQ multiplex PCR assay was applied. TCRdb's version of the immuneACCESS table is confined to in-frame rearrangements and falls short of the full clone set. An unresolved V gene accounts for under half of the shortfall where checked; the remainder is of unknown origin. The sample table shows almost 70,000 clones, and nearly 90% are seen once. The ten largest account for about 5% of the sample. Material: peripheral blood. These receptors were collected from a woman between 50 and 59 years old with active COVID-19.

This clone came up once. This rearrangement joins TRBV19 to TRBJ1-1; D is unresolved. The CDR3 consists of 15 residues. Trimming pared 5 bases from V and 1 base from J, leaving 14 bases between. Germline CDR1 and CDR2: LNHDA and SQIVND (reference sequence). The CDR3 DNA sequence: TGTGCCAGTAGTCCGCGCCCCGGCGGGAACACTGAAGCTTTCTTT. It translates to CASSPRPGGNTEAFF.

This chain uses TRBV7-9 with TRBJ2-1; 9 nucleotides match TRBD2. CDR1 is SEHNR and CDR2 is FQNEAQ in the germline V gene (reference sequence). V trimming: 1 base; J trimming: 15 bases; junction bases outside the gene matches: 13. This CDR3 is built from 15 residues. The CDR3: CASSLGEAVAGVVFF. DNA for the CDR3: TGTGCCAGCAGCTTAGGAGAGGCGGTAGCGGGAGTTGTGTTCTTC.

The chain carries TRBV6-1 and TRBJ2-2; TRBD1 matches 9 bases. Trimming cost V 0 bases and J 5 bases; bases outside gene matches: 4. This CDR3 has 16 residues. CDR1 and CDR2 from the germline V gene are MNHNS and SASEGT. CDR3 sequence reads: CASSEARTGETGELFF. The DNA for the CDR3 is TGTGCCAGCAGTGAAGCGAGGACAGGGGAAACCGGGGAGCTGTTTTTT.

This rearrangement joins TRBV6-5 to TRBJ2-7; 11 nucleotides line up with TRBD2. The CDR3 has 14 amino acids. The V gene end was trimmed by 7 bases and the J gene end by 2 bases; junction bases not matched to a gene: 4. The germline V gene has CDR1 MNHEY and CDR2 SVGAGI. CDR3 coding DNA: TGTGCCAGCAAAGGGACTAGCGGACCCTACGAGCAGTACTTC. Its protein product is CASKGTSGPYEQYF.

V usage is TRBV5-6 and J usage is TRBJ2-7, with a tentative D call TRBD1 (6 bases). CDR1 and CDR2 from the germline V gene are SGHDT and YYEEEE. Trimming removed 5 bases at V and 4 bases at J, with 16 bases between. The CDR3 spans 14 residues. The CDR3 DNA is TGTGCCAGCAGTAAATTCAATCAGGGGTACGAGCAGTACTTC. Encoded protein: CASSKFNQGYEQYF. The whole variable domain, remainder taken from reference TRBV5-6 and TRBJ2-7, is DAGVTQSPTHLIKTRGQQVTLRCSPKSGHDTVSWYQQALGQGPQFIFQYYEEEERQRGNFPDRFSGHQFPNYSSELNVNALLLGDSALYLCASSKFNQGYEQYFGPGTRLTVT.

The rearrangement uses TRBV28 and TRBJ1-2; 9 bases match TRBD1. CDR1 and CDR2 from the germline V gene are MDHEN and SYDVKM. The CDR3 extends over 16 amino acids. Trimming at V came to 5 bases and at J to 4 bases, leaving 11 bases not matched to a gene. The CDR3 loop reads CASSVAGTGIIYGYTF. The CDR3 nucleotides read TGTGCCAGCAGTGTAGCCGGGACAGGGATAATCTATGGCTACACCTTC.

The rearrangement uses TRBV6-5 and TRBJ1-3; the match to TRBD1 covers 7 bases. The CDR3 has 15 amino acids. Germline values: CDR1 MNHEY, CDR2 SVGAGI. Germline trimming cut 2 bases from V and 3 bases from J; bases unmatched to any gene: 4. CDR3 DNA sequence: TGTGCCAGCAGTTACCAGACAGGGCATGGAAACACCATATATTTT. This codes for CASSYQTGHGNTIYF.

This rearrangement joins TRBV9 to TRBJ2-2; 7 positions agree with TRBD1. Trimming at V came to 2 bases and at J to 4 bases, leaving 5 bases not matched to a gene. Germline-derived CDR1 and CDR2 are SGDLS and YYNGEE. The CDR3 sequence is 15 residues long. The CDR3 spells CASSVRQGSTGELFF. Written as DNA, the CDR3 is TGTGCCAGCAGCGTTCGACAGGGTTCCACCGGGGAGCTGTTTTTT.

The CDR3 sequence is CATSDASGSRDNEQFF. Written as DNA, the CDR3 is TGTGCCACCAGTGATGCGAGCGGGAGTCGTGACAATGAGCAGTTCTTC. The J gene is TRBJ2-1, the V gene TRBV24-1; 8 nucleotides align to TRBD2. The CDR3 runs 16 residues. Per the germline V gene, CDR1 is KGHDR and CDR2 is SFDVKD. V lost 3 bases, J lost 5 bases, and 8 bases stayed unmatched.

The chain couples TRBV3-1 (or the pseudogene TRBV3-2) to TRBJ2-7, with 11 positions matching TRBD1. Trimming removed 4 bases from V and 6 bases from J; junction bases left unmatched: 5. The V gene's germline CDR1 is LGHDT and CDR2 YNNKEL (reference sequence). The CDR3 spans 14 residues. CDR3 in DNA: TGTGCCAGCAGCCTCGGACAGGGGGCCTCCGAGCAGTACTTC. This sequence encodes CASSLGQGASEQYF.

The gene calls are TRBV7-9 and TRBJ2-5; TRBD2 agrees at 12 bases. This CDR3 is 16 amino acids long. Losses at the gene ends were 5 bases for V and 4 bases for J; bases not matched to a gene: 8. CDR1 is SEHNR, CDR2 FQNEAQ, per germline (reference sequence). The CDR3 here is CASSAGTSGFAETQYF. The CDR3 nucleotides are TGTGCCAGCAGCGCCGGGACTAGCGGGTTCGCAGAGACCCAGTACTTC.

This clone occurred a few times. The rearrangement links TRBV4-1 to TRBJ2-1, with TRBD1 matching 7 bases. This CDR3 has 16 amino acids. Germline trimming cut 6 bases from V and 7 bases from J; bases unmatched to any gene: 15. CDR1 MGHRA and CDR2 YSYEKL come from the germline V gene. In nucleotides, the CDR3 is TGCGCCAGCAGTACCCCAAGGACAGGCCTCAGTAATGAGCAGTTCTTC. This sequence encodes CASSTPRTGLSNEQFF.

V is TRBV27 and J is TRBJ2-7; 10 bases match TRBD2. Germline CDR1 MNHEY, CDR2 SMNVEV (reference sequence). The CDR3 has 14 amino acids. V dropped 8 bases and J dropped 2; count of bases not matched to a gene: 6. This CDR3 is CASGSLAGAYEQYF. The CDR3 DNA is TGTGCCAGCGGGTCGCTAGCGGGGGCCTACGAGCAGTACTTC.

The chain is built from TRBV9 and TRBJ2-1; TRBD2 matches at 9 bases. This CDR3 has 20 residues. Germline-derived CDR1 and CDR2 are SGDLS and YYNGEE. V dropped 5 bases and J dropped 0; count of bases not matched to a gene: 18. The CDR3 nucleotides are TGTGCCAGCAGTGCTTTCTCTCGACTAGCGGTTCCAAGCTCCTACAATGAGCAGTTCTTC. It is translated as CASSAFSRLAVPSSYNEQFF.

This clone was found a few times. Here the CDR3 reads CASSLGSSGSNEQFF. CDR3 sequence (DNA): TGTGCCAGCAGCTTAGGGTCTAGCGGTAGCAATGAGCAGTTCTTC. V usage is TRBV7-8 and J usage is TRBJ2-1, with TRBD2 matching over 7 bases. From germline, CDR1 is SGHVS and CDR2 FQNEAQ. Losses at the gene ends were 1 base for V and 6 bases for J; bases not matched to a gene: 6. The CDR3 runs to 15 residues. The full variable domain, its missing parts supplied by reference TRBV7-8 and TRBJ2-1, is GAGVSQSPRYKVAKRGQDVALRCDPISGHVSLFWYQQALGQGPEFLTYFQNEAQLDKSGLPSDRFFAERPEGSVSTLKIQRTQQEDSAVYLCASSLGSSGSNEQFFGPGTRLTVL.

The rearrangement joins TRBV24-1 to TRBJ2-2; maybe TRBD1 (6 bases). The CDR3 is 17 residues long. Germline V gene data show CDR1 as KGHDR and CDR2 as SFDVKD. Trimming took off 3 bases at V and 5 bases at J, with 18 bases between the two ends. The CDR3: CATSDRGIRFGTGELFF. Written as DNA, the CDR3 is TGTGCCACCAGTGATAGGGGGATCCGGTTCGGTACCGGGGAGCTGTTTTTT.

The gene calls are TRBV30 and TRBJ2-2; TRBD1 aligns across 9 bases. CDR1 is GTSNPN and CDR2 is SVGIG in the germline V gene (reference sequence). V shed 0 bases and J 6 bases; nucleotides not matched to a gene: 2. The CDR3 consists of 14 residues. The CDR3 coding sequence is TGTGCCTGGAGTGTACAGGGGGCCGCCGGGGAGCTGTTTTTT. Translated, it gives CAWSVQGAAGELFF.

The CDR3 bases are TGCGCCAGCAGCTACTGGACTAGCGGGAGGGACACCGGGGAGCTGTTTTTT. Amino acids: CASSYWTSGRDTGELFF. The V gene is TRBV5-1, the J gene TRBJ2-2, with 15 nucleotides matching TRBD2. V lost 3 bases and J lost 3; bases outside the gene matches: 3. This CDR3 has 17 residues. Looked up from germline, CDR1 is SGHRS and CDR2 is YFSETQ. Together with reference TRBV5-1 and TRBJ2-2, the CDR3 gives the full variable domain: KAGVTQTPRYLIKTRGQQVTLSCSPISGHRSVSWYQQTPGQGLQFLFEYFSETQRNKGNFPGRFSGRQFSNSRSEMNVSTLELGDSALYLCASSYWTSGRDTGELFFGEGSRLTVL.

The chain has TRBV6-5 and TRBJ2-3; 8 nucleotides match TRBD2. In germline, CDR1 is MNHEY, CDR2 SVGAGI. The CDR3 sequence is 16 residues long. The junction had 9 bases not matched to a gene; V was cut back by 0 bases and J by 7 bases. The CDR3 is CASSYSRRGGRHTQYF. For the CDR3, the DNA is TGTGCCAGCAGTTACTCTAGACGGGGGGGAAGGCATACGCAGTATTTT.

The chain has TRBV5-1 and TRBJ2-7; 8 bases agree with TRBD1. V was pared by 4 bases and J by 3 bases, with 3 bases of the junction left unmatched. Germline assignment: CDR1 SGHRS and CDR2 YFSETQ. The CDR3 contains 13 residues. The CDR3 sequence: CASSVTGDYEQYF. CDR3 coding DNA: TGCGCCAGCAGCGTGACAGGGGACTACGAGCAGTACTTC.

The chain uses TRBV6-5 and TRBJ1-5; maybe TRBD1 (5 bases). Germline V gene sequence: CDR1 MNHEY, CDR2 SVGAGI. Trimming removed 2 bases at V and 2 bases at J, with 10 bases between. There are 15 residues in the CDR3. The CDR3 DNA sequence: TGTGCCAGCAGTTACGGCAGGGTCGGCAATCAGCCCCAGCATTTT. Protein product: CASSYGRVGNQPQHF.

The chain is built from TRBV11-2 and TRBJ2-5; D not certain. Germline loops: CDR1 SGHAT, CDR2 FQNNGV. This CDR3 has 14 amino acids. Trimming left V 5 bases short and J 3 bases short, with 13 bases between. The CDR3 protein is CASSPLSRKETQYF. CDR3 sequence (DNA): TGTGCCAGCAGCCCCCTAAGCAGGAAAGAGACCCAGTACTTC.

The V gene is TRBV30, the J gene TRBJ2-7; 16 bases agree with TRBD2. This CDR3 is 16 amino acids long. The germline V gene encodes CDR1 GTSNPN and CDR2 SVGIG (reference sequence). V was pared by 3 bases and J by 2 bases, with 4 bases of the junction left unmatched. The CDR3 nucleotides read TGTGCCTGGAGGAGGGGACTAGCGGGGGGGCCCTACGAGCAGTACTTC. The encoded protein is CAWRRGLAGGPYEQYF. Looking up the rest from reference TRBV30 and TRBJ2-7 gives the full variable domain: SQTIHQWPATLVQPVGSPLSLECTVEGTSNPNLYWYRQAAGRGLQLLFYSVGIGQISSEVPQNLSASRPQDRQFILSSKKLLLSDSGFYLCAWRRGLAGGPYEQYFGPGTRLTVT.

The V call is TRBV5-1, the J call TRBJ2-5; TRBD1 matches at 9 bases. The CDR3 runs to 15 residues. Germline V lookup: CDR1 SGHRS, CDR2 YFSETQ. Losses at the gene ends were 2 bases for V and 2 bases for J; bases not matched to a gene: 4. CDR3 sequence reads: CASSLDGTGQETQYF. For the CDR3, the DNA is TGCGCCAGCAGCTTAGATGGGACAGGGCAAGAGACCCAGTACTTC.

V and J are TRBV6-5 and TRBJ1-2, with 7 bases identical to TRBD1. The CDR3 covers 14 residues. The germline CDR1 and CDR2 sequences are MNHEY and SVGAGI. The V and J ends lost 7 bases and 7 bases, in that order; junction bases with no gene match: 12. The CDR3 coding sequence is TGTGCCAGCAATAAGGACAGGAGGTCGGTTGGCTACACCTTC. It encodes CASNKDRRSVGYTF.